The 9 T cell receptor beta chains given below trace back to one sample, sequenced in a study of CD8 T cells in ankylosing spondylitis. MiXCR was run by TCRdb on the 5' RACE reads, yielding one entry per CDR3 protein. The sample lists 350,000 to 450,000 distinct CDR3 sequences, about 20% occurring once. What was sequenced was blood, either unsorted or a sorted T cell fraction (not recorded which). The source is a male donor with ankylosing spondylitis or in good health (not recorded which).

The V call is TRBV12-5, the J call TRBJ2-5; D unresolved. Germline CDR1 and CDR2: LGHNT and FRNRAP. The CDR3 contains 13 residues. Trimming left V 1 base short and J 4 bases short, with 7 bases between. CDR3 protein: CASGLGLRETQYF. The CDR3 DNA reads TGTGCTAGTGGTTTGGGCCTCCGAGAGACCCAGTACTTC.

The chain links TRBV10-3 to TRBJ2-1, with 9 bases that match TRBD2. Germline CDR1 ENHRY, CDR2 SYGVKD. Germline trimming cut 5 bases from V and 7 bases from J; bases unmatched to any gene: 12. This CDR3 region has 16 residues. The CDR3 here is CAISSPGAGGRNEQFF. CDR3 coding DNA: TGTGCCATCAGTTCCCCCGGGGCGGGGGGGAGGAATGAGCAGTTCTTC.

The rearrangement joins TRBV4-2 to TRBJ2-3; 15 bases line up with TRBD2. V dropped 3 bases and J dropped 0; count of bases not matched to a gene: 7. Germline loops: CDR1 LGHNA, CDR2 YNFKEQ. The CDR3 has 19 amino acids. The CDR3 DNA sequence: TGTGCCAGCAGCCAGCTAGGACTAGCGGGGGGGCTTAGCACAGATACGCAGTATTTT. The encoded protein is CASSQLGLAGGLSTDTQYF.

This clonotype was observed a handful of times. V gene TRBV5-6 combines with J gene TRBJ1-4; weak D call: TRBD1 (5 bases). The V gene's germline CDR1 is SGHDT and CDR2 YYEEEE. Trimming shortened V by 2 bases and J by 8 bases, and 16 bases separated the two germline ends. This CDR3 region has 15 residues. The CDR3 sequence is CASSLFDSGREKLFF. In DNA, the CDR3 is TGTGCCAGCAGCTTATTCGACAGTGGTCGGGAAAAACTGTTTTTT.

The CDR3 here is CASSLGLTYGYTF. CDR3 bases: TGCGCCAGCAGCTTGGGACTGACCTATGGCTACACCTTC. V usage is TRBV5-1 and J usage is TRBJ1-2; D not certain. The germline V gene has CDR1 SGHRS and CDR2 YFSETQ. V lost 0 bases to trimming and J lost 4 bases, with 7 bases between them. The CDR3 is made up of 13 amino acids.

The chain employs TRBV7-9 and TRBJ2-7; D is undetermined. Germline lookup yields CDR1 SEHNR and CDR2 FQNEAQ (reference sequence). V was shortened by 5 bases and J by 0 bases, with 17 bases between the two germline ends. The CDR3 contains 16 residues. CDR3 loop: CASSPPWPVSSYEQYF. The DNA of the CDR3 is TGTGCCAGCAGCCCCCCCTGGCCAGTCAGCTCCTACGAGCAGTACTTC.

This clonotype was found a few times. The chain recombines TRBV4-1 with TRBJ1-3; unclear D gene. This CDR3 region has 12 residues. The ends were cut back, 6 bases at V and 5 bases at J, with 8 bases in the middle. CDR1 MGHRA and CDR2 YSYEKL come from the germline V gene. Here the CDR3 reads CASRGGRNTIYF. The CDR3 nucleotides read TGCGCCAGCAGGGGAGGGCGAAACACCATATATTTT.

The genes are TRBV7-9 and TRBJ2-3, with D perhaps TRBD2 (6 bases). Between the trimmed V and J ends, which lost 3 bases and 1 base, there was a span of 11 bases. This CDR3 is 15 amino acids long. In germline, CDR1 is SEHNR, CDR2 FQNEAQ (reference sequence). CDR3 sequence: CASSFFGGGTDTQYF. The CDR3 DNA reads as TGTGCCAGCAGCTTCTTTGGCGGGGGCACAGATACGCAGTATTTT.

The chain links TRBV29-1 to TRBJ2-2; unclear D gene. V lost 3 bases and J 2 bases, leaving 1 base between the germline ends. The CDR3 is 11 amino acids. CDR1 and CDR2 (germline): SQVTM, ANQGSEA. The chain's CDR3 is CSVDNTGELFF. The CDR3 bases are TGCAGCGTTGATAACACCGGGGAGCTGTTTTTT.